This TCR beta chain was sequenced in a study of post-analysis software for immune sequencing data. Built from TCR beta cDNA, the libraries had unique molecular identifiers in them. TCRdb fed the PCR reads into MiXCR, producing one record per CDR3 protein. The data show about 460,000 distinct CDR3 sequences, with under 55% seen just once and 9.5% to 13% held by the top ten. The CDR3 is 15 residues long. V gave up 2 bases and J gave up 2 bases; unmatched junction bases: 5. CDR1 and CDR2 from the germline V gene are SGHTA and FQGNSA. Whole-study results and caveats: Multiple sclerosis patients had significantly lower normalized Chao1 diversity than controls. Compared with controls, patients had more of about 5 TRBV segments, including TRBV5-6, TRBV5-1 and TRBV20-1.

The table lists this clonotype with a few counts. What it binds is unknown. The receptor was isolated from a girl between 10 and 17 years old with multiple sclerosis. V gene TRBV7-2 combines with J gene TRBJ2-5; the match to TRBD2 covers 7 bases. The sample comprised blood. CDR3 DNA sequence: TGTGCCAGCAGCTTAAATGGGAGGGTTCAAGAGACCCAGTACTTC. Translating it yields CASSLNGRVQETQYF.